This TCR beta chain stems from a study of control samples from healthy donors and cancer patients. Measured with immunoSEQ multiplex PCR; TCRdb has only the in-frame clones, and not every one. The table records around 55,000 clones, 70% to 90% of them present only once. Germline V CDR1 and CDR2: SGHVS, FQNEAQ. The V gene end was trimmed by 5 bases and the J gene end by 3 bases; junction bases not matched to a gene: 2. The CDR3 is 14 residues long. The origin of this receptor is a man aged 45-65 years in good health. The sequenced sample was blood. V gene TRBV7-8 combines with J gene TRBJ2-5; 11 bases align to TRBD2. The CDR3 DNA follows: TGTGCCAGCAGCGAACTAGCGGGAGAAGAGACCCAGTACTTC. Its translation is CASSELAGEETQYF.